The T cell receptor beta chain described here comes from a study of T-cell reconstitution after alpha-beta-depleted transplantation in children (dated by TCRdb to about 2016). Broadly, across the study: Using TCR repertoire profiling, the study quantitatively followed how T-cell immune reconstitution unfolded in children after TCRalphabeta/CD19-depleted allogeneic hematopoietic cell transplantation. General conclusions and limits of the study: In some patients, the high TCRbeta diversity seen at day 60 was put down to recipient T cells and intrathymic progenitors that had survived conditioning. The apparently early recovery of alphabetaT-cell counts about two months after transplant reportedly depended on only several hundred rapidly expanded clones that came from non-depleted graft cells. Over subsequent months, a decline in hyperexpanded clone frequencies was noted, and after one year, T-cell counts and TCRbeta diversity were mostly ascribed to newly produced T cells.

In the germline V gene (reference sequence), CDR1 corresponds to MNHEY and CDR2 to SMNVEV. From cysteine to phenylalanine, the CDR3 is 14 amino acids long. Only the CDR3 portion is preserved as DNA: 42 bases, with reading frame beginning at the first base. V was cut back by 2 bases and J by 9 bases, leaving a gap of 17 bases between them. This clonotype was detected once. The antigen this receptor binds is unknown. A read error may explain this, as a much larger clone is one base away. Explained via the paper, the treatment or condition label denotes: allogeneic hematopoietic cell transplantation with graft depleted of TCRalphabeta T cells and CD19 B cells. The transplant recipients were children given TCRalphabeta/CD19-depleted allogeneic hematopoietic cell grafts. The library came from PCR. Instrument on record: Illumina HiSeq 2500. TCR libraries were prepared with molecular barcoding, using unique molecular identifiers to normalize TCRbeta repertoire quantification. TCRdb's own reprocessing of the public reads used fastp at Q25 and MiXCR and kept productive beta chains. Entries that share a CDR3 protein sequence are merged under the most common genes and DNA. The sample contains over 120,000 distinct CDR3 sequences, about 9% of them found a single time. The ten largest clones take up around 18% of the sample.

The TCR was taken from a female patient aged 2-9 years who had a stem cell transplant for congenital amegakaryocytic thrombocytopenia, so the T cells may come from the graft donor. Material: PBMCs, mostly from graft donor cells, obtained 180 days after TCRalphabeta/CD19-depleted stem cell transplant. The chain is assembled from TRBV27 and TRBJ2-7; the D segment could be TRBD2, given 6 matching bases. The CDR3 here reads CASSLHRGSNAQYF. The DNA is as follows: TGTGCCAGCAGTTTACATCGGGGGTCCAACGCGCAGTACTTC.